The source of this T cell receptor (beta chain) is a study of neurological immune-mediated disorders. Notes on the study in general: The highest TCR clonal expansion occurred in HTLV-1-associated myelopathy; multiple sclerosis fell below healthy controls. Among expanded clones, no CDR3 amino acid sequences were shared across subjects, a pattern suggesting private repertoires in all groups.

This clonotype was seen ten or more times. Its antigen is undetermined. The cDNA came from 5'RACE with 10-nucleotide random UMIs. Using its own MiXCR run on the 5' RACE reads, TCRdb lists one record per CDR3 protein. This repertoire shows around 50,000 distinct CDR3 sequences, under 15% found once; its top ten account for 3.5% to 5%. The time point is: longitudinal time-point 2. This CDR3 has 15 residues. The germline CDR1 and CDR2 sequences are SGHRS and YFSETQ. V shed 0 bases and J shed 4 bases, with 8 bases lying between them. The chain combines TRBV5-1 with TRBJ2-6, with D uncertain. This receptor was identified in a male donor with HTLV-1-associated myelopathy (HAM/TSP). Source material: PBMCs. The CDR3 DNA follows: TGCGCCAGCAGCTTGGCGATCGTAGGGGCCAACGTCCTGACTTTC. Amino acid sequence: CASSLAIVGANVLTF.